This paragraph covers one T cell receptor beta chain sequence. Its binding antigen is unknown. Within one base of it there is no much larger clone, and no base qualities were kept. The data were taken from a study of shared clonotypes between healthy human individuals (TCRdb year 2020). Some background on the complete study: Three men and a couple of women, aged 18 to 49 years, made up the cohort. Between about 0.94 and 8.9 billion PBMCs per donor were obtained by leukapheresis. For each donor, CD4 naive and CD4 memory were each given three plates, CD8 naive was given two plates, and CD8 memory was given one plate. The study deeply sequenced blood TCR repertoires of about five healthy adults to estimate repertoire size and the extent of clonotype sharing between individuals. Different laboratories and diverse techniques were used to prepare libraries and sequence TCR repertoires, to increase sequencing depth and limit assay-specific biases.

Results and caveats for the whole study, not just this receptor: Sampling was restricted to blood, and TCR repertoires in tissues likely differ from the TCR repertoires found in blood. Because the study included a small number of donors, the genetic and exposure-history diversity represented was limited. Naive subsets generally had larger estimated clonotype richness than memory subsets did. Incomplete sequencing was indicated by rarefaction of sorted-subset datasets, despite the large sequencing depth. Compared with non-shared clonotypes, the clonotypes found in all four sorted-subset donors had higher generation probabilities. Across a few donors, 5% to 6% of naive CD4, 3% to 3.5% of naive CD8, under 2.5% of memory CD4, and roughly 0.4% of memory CD8 clonotypes were shared. Pairwise subsampling indicated that sequencing depth was expected to affect the degree of clonotype sharing among donors.

The donors were healthy, HIV-negative adults who had no recently reported acute infections or vaccinations. Only Caucasian adults living in Nashville, Tennessee, USA were represented among the donors. CD4+ T cells were enriched by magnetic negative selection, after which naive cells were positively selected on CD45RA and the negative fraction was taken as the memory subset. Blood was obtained by leukapheresis, after which PBMCs were separated by Ficoll-Histopaque density gradient centrifugation and cryopreserved in liquid nitrogen vapor phase. Analytical flow cytometry was used to check the purity and quantity of each magnetically sorted T cell population. From each sorted fraction, genomic DNA was isolated and quantified by UV absorbance on a Nanodrop 2000c. Using the deep immunoSEQ assay, multiplex PCR amplified TCR CDR3 regions from genomic DNA. Extracted genomic DNA from each cell subset was distributed evenly across all wells of several immunoSEQ 96-well plates, and each plate was treated as a replicate. For sorted subsets, each replicate PCR was loaded with about 200 ng genomic DNA, equivalent to about 30,000 T cell genomes. The purified libraries were quantified using a Qubit 3.0 fluorometer, sized with a Bioanalyzer 2100, and then quantified again using the KAPA Library Quantification kit. Each immunoSEQ 96-well plate was sequenced on its own single-read 150-cycle Illumina NextSeq 550 flow cell. As for the authors' bioinformatics: Because the immunoSEQ output included only junctional sequences and no quality scores, the filtering could not be the same as the filtering used for full-length reads. To assign V/J genes and CDR3, sequences were annotated against IMGT germline references using PyIR, a Python wrapper for IgBLAST v1.9. Reads were filtered out if the reads had weak V/J assignments (E-value above 1e-6), no CDR3, stop codons, out-of-frame junctions, or ambiguous translated residues. V3J clonotypes were defined as sequences sharing an identical inferred V gene, J gene, and CDR3 amino acid sequence. The percentage overlap between two repertoires was calculated by dividing the number of shared unique clonotypes by the size of the smaller repertoire. Repertoire richness was assessed with RTK rarefaction, the Chao1 estimator, and Recon v2.1 estimates of unobserved clonotypes. Generation probabilities were computed with OLGA for all TCRbeta clonotypes obtained by the gDNA method from several donors. TCRdb limited this immuneACCESS table to in-frame rearrangements with V and J called. A share of clones is missing; checked studies link under half to unresolved V genes, and the rest is unexplained. V and J calls and clone size are given by that table; D and trimming were obtained from the DNA. The sample table records about 1 million clones; about three quarters of these occur just once. The ten largest clones take up 1.4% to 1.5% of the sample.

Sequencing was done on a sample of memory CD4+ T cells sorted from blood. What the cell subset or site label conveys for this sample: CD45RA-negative fraction. This TCR was sampled from a man younger than 30 in good health.

The bases read TGTGCCATCAAACGACTAGCGGATACCTACGAGCAGTACTTC. Its translation reads: CAIKRLADTYEQYF. The sequence links TRBV10-3 to TRBJ2-7, with 9 bases in between that match TRBD2. Relative to germline, V is missing 7 bases and J is missing 2 bases, with 6 bases of the junction outside any gene match. The CDR3, cysteine through phenylalanine, is 14 amino acids long. CDR3 DNA only is kept here, 42 bases in frame from base 1. From a lookup of the germline V gene, CDR1 and CDR2 are ENHRY and SYGVKD.